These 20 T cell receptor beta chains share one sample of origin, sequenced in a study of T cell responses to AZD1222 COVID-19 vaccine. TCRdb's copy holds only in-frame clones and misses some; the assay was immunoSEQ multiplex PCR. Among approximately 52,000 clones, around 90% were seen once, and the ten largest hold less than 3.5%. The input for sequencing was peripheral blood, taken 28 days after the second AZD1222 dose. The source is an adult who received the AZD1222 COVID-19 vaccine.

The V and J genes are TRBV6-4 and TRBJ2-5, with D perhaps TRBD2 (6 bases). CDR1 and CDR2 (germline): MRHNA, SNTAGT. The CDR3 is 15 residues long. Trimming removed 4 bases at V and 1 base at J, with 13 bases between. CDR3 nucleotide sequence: TGTGCCAGCAGTGTATCAGCGGGCGTCCAAGAGACCCAGTACTTC. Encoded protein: CASSVSAGVQETQYF.

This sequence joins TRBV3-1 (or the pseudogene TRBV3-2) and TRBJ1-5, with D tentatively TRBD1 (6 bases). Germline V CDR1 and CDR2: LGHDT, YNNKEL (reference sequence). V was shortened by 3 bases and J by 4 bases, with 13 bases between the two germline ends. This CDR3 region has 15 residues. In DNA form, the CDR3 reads TGTGCCAGCAGCCAGTCAGGGAGGGGGAATCAGCCCCAGCATTTT. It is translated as CASSQSGRGNQPQHF.

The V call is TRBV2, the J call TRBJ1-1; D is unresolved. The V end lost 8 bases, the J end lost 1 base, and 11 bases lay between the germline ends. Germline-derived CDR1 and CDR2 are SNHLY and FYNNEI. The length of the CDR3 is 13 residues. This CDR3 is CASGSVGNTEAFF. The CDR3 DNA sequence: TGTGCCAGCGGGTCGGTGGGGAACACTGAAGCTTTCTTT.

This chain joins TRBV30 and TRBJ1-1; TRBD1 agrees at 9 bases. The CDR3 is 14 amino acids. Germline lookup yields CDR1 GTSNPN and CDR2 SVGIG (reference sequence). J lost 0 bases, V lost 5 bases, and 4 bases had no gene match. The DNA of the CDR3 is TGTGCCTGGGGGGGACAGGGAGTGAACACTGAAGCTTTCTTT. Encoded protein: CAWGGQGVNTEAFF.

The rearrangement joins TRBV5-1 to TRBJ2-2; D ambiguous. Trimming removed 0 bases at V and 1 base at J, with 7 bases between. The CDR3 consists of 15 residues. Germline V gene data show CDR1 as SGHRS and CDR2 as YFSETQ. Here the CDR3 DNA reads TGCGCCAGCAGCTTGGAACAGCAGAACACCGGGGAGCTGTTTTTT. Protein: CASSLEQQNTGELFF.

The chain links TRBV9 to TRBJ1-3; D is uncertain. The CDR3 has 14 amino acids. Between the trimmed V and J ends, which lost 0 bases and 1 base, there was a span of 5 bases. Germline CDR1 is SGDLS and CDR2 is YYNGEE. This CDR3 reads CASSVEGSGNTIYF. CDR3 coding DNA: TGTGCCAGCAGCGTAGAGGGTTCTGGAAACACCATATATTTT.

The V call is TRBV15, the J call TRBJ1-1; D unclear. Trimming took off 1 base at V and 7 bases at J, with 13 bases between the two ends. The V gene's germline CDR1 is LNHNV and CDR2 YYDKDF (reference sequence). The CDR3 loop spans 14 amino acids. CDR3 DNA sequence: TGTGCCACCAGCAGAGTAGCAGGATTGGTTGAAGCTTTCTTT. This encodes CATSRVAGLVEAFF.

CDR3 in amino acids: CASGQSNYGYTF. DNA of the CDR3: TGTGCCAGCGGACAGTCTAACTATGGCTACACCTTC. The chain uses TRBV28 and TRBJ1-2, with D tentatively TRBD1 (6 bases). CDR1 and CDR2 from the germline V gene are MDHEN and SYDVKM. The CDR3 has 12 amino acids. V was pared by 8 bases and J by 0 bases, with 7 bases between.

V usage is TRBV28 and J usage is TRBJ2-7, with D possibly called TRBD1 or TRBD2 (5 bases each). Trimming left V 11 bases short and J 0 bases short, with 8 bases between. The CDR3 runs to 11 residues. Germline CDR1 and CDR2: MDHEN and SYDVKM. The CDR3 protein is CASGSSYEQYF. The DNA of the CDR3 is TGTGCCTCAGGGAGCTCCTACGAGCAGTACTTC.

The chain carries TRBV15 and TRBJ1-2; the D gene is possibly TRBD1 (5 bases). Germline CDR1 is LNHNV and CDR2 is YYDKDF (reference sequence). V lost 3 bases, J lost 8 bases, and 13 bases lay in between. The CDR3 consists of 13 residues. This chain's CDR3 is CATSRGTSEGYTF. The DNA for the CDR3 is TGTGCCACCAGCAGGGGGACGTCTGAGGGCTACACCTTC. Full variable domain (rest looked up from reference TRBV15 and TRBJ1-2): DAMVIQNPRYQVTQFGKPVTLSCSQTLNHNVMYWYQQKSSQAPKLLFHYYDKDFNNEADTPDNFQSRRPNTSFCFLDIRSPGLGDTAMYLCATSRGTSEGYTFGSGTRLTVV.

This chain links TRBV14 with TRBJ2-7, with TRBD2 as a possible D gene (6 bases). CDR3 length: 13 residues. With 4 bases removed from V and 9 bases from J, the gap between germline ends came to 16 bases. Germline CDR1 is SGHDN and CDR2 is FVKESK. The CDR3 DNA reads TGTGCCAGCAGCCCGGGACTGTCTTGGGGGCAGTACTTC. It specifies CASSPGLSWGQYF.

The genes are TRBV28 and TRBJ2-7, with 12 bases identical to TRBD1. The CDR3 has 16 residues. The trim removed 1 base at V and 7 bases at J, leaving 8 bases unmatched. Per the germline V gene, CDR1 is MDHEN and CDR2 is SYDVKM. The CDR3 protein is CASSLYGTGGLREQYF. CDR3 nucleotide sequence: TGTGCCAGCAGTTTATACGGGACAGGGGGCTTGCGAGAGCAGTACTTC.

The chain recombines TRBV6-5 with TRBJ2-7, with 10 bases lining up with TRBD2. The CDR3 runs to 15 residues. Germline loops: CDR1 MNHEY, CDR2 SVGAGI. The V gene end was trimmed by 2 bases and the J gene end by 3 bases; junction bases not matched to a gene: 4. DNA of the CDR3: TGTGCCAGCAGTTACCTAGCGGGAGATGGCTACGAGCAGTACTTC. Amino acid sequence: CASSYLAGDGYEQYF.

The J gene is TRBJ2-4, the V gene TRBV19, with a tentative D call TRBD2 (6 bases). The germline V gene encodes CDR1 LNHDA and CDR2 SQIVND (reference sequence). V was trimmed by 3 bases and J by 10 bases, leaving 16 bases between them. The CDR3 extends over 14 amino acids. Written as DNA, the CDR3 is TGTGCCAGTAGTATTTTCGGCCAGGGAGGTATTCAGTACTTC. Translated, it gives CASSIFGQGGIQYF. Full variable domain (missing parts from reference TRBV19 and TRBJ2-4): DGGITQSPKYLFRKEGQNVTLSCEQNLNHDAMYWYRQDPGQGLRLIYYSQIVNDFQKGDIAEGYSVSREKKESFPLTVTSAQKNPTAFYLCASSIFGQGGIQYFGAGTRLSVL.

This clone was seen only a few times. CDR3 sequence: CASSLTGTVRWGNEQFF. For the CDR3, the DNA is TGTGCCAGCAGTTTAACGGGGACAGTACGTTGGGGCAATGAGCAGTTCTTC. The genes are TRBV28 and TRBJ2-1, with 7 positions matching TRBD1. The CDR3 spans 17 residues. The ends lost 2 bases at V and 6 bases at J; junction bases unmatched: 13. Germline values: CDR1 MDHEN, CDR2 SYDVKM. Using reference TRBV28 and TRBJ2-1 for the parts outside the CDR3, the full variable domain is DVKVTQSSRYLVKRTGEKVFLECVQDMDHENMFWYRQDPGLGLRLIYFSYDVKMKEKGDIPEGYSVSREKKERFSLILESASTNQTSMYLCASSLTGTVRWGNEQFFGPGTRLTVL.

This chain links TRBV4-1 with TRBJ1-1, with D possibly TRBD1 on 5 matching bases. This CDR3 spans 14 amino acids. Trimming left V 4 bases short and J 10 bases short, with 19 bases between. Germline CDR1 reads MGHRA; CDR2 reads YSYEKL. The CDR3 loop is CASSRYDWDAGAFF. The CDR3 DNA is TGCGCCAGCAGCCGATACGATTGGGACGCTGGAGCTTTCTTT.

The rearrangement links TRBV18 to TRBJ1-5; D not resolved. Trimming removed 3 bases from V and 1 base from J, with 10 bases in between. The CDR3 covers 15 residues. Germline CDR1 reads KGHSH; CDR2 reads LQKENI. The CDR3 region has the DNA TGTGCCAGCTCACCGCTGGCAGTGAGCAATCAGCCCCAGCATTTT. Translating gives CASSPLAVSNQPQHF.

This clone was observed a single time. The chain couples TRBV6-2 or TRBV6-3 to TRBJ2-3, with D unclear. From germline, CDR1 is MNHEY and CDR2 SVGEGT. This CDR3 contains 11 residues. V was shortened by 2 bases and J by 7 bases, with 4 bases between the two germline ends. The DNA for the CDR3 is TGTGCCAGCAGTTACGAGAATACGCAGTATTTT. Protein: CASSYENTQYF.

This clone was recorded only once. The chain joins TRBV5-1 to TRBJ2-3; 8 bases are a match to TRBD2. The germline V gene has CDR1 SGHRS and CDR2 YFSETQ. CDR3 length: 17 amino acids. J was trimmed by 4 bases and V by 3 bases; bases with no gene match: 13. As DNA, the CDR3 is TGCGCCAGCAGCTGGCCCCTGGCGGGAGGTGGGTCAGATACGCAGTATTTT. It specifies CASSWPLAGGGSDTQYF.

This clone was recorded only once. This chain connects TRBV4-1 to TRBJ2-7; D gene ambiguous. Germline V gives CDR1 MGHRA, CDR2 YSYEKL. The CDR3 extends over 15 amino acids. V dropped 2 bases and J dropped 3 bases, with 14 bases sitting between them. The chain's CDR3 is CASSQLLGRYYEQYF. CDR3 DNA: TGCGCCAGCAGCCAACTTTTAGGCAGATACTACGAGCAGTACTTC.